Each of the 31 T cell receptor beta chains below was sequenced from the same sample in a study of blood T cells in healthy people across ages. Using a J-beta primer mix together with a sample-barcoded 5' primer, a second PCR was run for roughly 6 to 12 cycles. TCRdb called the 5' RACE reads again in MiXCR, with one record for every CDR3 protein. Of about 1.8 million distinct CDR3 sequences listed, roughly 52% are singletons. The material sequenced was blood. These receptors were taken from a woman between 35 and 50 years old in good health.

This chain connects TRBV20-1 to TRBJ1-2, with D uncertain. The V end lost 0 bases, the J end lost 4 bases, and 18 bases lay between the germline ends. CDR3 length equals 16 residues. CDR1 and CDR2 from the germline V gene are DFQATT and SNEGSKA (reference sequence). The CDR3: CSAREGSGHDVYGYTF. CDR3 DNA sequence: TGCAGTGCTAGAGAGGGTTCTGGTCATGACGTCTATGGCTACACCTTC.

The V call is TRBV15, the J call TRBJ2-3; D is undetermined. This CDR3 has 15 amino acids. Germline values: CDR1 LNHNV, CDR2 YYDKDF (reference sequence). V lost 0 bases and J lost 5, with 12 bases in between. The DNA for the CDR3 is TGTGCCACCAGCAGAGAGAAGGCAAGGGTAGATACGCAGTATTTT. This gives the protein CATSREKARVDTQYF.

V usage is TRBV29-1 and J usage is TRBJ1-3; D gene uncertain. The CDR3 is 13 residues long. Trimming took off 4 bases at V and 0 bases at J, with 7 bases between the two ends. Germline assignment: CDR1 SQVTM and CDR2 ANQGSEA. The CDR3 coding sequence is TGCAGCGTTGCTGACAACTCTGGAAACACCATATATTTT. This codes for CSVADNSGNTIYF.

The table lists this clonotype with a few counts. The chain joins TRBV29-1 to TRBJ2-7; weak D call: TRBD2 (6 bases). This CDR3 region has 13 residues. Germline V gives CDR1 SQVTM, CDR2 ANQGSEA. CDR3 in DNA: TGCAGTATTGGGCCGGGGGACTCCTACGAGCAGTACTTC. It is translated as CSIGPGDSYEQYF.

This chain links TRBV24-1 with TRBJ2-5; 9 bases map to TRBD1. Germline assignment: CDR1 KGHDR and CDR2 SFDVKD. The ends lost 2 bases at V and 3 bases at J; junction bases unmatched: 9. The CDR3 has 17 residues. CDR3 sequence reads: CATSDWDRDYEEETQYF. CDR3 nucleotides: TGTGCCACCAGTGATTGGGACAGGGATTACGAGGAAGAGACCCAGTACTTC.

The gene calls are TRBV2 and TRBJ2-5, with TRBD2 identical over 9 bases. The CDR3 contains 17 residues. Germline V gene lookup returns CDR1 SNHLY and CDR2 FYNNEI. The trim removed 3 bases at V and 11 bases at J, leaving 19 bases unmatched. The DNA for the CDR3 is TGTGCCAGCAGTGAGGCAGCGGGGGGCCTGAGGGGCAATGAGCAGTACTTC. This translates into CASSEAAGGLRGNEQYF.

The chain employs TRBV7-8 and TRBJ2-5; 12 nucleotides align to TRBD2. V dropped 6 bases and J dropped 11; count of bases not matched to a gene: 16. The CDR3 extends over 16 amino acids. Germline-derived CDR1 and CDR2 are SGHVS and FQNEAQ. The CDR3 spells CASRDETSGGRDEQYF. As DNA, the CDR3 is TGTGCCAGCAGGGACGAAACTAGCGGGGGGCGGGATGAGCAGTACTTC. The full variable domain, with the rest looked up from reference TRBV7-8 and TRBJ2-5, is GAGVSQSPRYKVAKRGQDVALRCDPISGHVSLFWYQQALGQGPEFLTYFQNEAQLDKSGLPSDRFFAERPEGSVSTLKIQRTQQEDSAVYLCASRDETSGGRDEQYFGPGTRLLVL.

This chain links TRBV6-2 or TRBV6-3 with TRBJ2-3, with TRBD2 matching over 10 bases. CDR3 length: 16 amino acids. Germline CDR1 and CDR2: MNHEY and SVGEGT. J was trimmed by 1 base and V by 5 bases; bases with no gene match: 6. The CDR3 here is CASSPALAGGTDTQYF. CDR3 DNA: TGTGCCAGCAGTCCAGCCCTAGCGGGGGGCACAGATACGCAGTATTTT.

CDR3 residues: CASSFPAGDANTEAFF. DNA of the CDR3: TGTGCCAGCAGCTTTCCTGCAGGGGACGCGAACACTGAAGCTTTCTTT. The chain is built from TRBV7-9 and TRBJ1-1; the D gene is possibly TRBD1 (6 bases). V was trimmed by 3 bases and J by 1 base, leaving 15 bases between them. Germline CDR1 reads SEHNR; CDR2 reads FQNEAQ (reference sequence). This CDR3 has 16 amino acids.

The CDR3 region is CSASLGGFQPQHF. CDR3 nucleotide sequence: TGCAGTGCCTCCCTTGGGGGGTTTCAGCCCCAGCATTTT. The J gene is TRBJ1-5, the V gene TRBV20-1; TRBD1 might be the D (5 bases). Germline V gene data show CDR1 as DFQATT and CDR2 as SNEGSKA (reference sequence). This CDR3 has 13 residues. Trimming left V 6 bases short and J 6 bases short, with 15 bases between.

The CDR3 DNA follows: TGCAGTGCTAGGATCCTTGACACAGATACGCAGTATTTT. It specifies CSARILDTDTQYF. The chain recombines TRBV20-1 with TRBJ2-3, with D unclear. The CDR3 runs to 13 residues. The germline gives CDR1 DFQATT, CDR2 SNEGSKA (reference sequence). Between the trimmed V and J ends, which lost 3 bases and 2 bases, there was a span of 9 bases.

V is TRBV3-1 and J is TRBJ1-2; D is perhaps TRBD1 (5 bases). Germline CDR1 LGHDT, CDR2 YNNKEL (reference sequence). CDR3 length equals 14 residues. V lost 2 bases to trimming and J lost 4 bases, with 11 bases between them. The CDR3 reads CASSQSTGLYGYTF. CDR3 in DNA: TGTGCCAGCAGCCAAAGCACGGGACTCTATGGCTACACCTTC.

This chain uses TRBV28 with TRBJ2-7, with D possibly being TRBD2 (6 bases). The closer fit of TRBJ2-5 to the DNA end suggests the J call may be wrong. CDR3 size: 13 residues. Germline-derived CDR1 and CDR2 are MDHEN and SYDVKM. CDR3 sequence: CASPPRGQETQYF. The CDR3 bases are TGTGCCAGTCCCCCTCGGGGGCAAGAGACCCAGTACTTC.

The CDR3 coding sequence is TGCGCCAGCAACCCAGGGGGCACTGAAGCTTTCTTT. Translation: CASNPGGTEAFF. The V call is TRBV5-1, the J call TRBJ1-1; TRBD1 aligns across 7 bases. This CDR3 has 12 residues. The germline CDR1 and CDR2 sequences are SGHRS and YFSETQ. The junction had 3 bases not matched to a gene; V was cut back by 6 bases and J by 4 bases.

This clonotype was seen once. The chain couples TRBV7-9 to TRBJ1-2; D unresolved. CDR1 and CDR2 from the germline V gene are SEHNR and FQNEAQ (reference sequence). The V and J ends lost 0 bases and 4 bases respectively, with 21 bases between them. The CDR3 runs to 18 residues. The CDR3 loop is CASSLAGFEAAGGYGYTF. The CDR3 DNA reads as TGTGCCAGCAGCTTAGCAGGGTTTGAAGCCGCCGGCGGCTATGGCTACACCTTC.

The CDR3 DNA reads as TGCAGTGCTAGAGATCCGGGGGAGACCCAGTTCTTC. Protein: CSARDPGETQFF. The gene calls are TRBV20-1 and TRBJ2-1, with D maybe TRBD2 (6 bases). V was shortened by 0 bases and J by 13 bases, with 13 bases between the two germline ends. From germline, CDR1 is DFQATT and CDR2 SNEGSKA (reference sequence). This CDR3 is built from 12 residues.

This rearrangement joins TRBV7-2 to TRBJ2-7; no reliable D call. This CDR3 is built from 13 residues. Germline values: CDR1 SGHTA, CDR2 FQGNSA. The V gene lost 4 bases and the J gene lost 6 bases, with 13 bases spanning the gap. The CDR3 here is CASSSETGREQYF. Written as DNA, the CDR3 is TGTGCCAGCAGCTCGGAGACTGGGCGCGAGCAGTACTTC.

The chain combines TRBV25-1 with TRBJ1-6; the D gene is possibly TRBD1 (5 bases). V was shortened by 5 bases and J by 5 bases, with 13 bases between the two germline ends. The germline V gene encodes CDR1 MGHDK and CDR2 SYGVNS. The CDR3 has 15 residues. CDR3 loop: CASSPQGQNNSPLHF. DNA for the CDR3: TGTGCCAGCAGTCCCCAAGGACAAAATAATTCACCCCTCCACTTT.

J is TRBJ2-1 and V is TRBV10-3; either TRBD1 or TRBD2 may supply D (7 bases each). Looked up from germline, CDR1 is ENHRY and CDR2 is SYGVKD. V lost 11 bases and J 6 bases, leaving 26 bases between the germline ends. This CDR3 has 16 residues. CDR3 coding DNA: TGTGCCCATATGAGGGAGGGGGCAATGGGGTCCAATGAGCAGTTCTTC. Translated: CAHMREGAMGSNEQFF.

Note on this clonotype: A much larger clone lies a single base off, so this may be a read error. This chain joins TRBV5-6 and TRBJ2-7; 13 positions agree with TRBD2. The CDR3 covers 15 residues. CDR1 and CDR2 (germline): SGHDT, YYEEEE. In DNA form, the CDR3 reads TGTGCCGGCAGCTGGACTAGCGGGGGTCCCTACGAGCAGTACTTC. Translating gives CAGSWTSGGPYEQYF.

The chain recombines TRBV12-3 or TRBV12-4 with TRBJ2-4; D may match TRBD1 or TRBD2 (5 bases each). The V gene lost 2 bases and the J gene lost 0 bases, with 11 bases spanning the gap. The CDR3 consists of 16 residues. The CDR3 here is CASSLRGALAKNIQYF. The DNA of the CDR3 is TGTGCCAGCAGTTTAAGAGGGGCCCTAGCCAAAAACATTCAGTACTTC.

The CDR3 DNA reads as TGCGCCAGCAGCCGACCGGGACAGGGGGAGGGGAAGCAGTTCTTC. Translated: CASSRPGQGEGKQFF. The chain uses TRBV5-1 and TRBJ2-1, with 11 bases aligning to TRBD1. V was clipped by 4 bases and J by 11 bases; unmatched bases: 11. CDR1 is SGHRS and CDR2 is YFSETQ in the germline V gene. This CDR3 contains 15 residues.

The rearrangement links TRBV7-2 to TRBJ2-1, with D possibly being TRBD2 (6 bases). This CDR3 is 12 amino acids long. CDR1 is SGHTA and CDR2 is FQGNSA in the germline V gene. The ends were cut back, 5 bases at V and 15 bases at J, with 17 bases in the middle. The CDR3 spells CASSHTSIRLFF. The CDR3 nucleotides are TGTGCCAGCAGCCATACTAGCATCCGACTGTTCTTC.

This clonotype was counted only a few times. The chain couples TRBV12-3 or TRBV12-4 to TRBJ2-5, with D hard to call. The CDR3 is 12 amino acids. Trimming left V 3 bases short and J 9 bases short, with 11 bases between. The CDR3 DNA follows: TGTGCCAGCAGTTTCCCCGGCGCGGCCCAGTACTTC. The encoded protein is CASSFPGAAQYF.

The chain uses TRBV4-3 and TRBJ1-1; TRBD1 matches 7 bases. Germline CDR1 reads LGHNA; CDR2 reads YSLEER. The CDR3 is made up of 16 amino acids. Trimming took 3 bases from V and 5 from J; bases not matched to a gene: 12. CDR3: CASSQSQGEGRTEAFF. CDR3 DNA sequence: TGCGCCAGCAGCCAGAGTCAGGGGGAGGGTCGGACTGAAGCTTTCTTT.

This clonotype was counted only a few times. The CDR3 region is CSATRQGMGETQYF. CDR3 coding DNA: TGCAGTGCTACCAGACAGGGGATGGGGGAGACCCAGTACTTC. V is TRBV20-1 and J is TRBJ2-5, with TRBD1 matching 8 bases. The CDR3 loop spans 14 amino acids. Germline V lookup: CDR1 DFQATT, CDR2 SNEGSKA (reference sequence). V trimming: 4 bases; J trimming: 5 bases; junction bases outside the gene matches: 9.

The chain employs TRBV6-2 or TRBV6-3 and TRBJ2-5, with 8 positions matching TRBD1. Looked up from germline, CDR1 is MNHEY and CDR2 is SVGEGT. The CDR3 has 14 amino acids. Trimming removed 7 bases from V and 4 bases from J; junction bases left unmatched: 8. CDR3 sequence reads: CASKTGQVLETQYF. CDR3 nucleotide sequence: TGTGCCAGCAAGACGGGACAGGTTTTAGAGACCCAGTACTTC.

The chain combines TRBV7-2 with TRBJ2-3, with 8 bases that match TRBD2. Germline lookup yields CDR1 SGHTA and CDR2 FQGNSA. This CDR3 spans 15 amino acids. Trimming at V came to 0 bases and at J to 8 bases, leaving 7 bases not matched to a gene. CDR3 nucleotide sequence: TGTGCCAGCAGCTTAGCGGGGCCGGGGGGGCGTACGCAGTATTTT. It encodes CASSLAGPGGRTQYF.

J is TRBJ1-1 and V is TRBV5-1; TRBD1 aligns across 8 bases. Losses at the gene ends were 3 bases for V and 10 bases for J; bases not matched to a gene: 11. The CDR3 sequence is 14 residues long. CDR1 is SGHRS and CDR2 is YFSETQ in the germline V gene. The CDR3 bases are TGCGCCAGCAGCTCTGACAGGGGCCCCAGGGGAGCTTTCTTT. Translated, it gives CASSSDRGPRGAFF.

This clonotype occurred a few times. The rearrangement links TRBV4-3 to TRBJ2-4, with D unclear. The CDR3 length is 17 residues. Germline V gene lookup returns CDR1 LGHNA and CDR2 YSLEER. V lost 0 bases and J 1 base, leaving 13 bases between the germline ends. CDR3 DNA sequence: TGCGCCAGCAGCCAAGAAGGCCCAGTTGGGGCCAAAAACATTCAGTACTTC. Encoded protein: CASSQEGPVGAKNIQYF.

CDR3 protein: CASSQEPGPVYEQYF. CDR3 nucleotide sequence: TGCGCCAGCAGCCAAGAACCTGGGCCAGTCTACGAGCAGTACTTC. The rearrangement joins TRBV4-3 to TRBJ2-4; D is undetermined. The J call is in doubt because the DNA end fits TRBJ2-7 better. The CDR3 contains 15 residues. The germline V gene encodes CDR1 LGHNA and CDR2 YSLEER.